This is a list of T cell receptor beta chains from one sample in a study of CD4 and CD8 cells across lung adenocarcinoma regions. In TCRdb, the PCR reads were re-called with MiXCR into one record per CDR3 protein. The sample includes roughly 10,000 distinct CDR3 sequences, about 53% seen only once; the top ten take roughly a fifth. Source material: CD4+ T cells from the center of a lung tumor. These receptors came from a male donor with lung adenocarcinoma. The CD4 and CD8 labels of this study may be unreliable. CDR3s include the opening cysteine and the closing phenylalanine or tryptophan. Fields, in order: V gene, CDR3 length, D gene, J gene, clone size, CDR3 protein, CDR3 DNA. A D gene is named only where the DNA matches it firmly. Size tells how often a clone was seen (once, few, many) or the class of an expanded clone, and some rows leave it out.

v_call: TRBV7-8
cdr3_length: 16
d_call: NA
j_call: TRBJ2-3
clone_size: NA
cdr3_aa: CASSLEGSGAKNTQYF
cdr3_nt: TGTGCCAGCAGCCTCGAGGGGTCGGGAGCCAAAAACACGCAGTACTTT

v_call: TRBV6-1
cdr3_length: 11
d_call: NA
j_call: TRBJ2-7
clone_size: NA
cdr3_aa: CASSKTYEQYF
cdr3_nt: TGTGCCAGCAGTAAGACCTACGAGCAGTACTTC

v_call: TRBV4-1
cdr3_length: 16
d_call: TRBD2
j_call: TRBJ2-1
clone_size: few
cdr3_aa: CASSQDDWGGRGEQFF
cdr3_nt: TGCGCCAGCAGCCAAGATGATTGGGGAGGGAGGGGTGAGCAGTTCTTC

v_call: TRBV6-1
cdr3_length: 15
d_call: TRBD1
j_call: TRBJ2-1
clone_size: many
cdr3_aa: CASSPGQGVYNEQFF
cdr3_nt: TGTGCCAGCAGCCCGGGACAGGGAGTCTACAATGAGCAGTTCTTC

v_call: TRBV6-1
cdr3_length: 13
d_call: NA
j_call: TRBJ2-5
clone_size: NA
cdr3_aa: CASKRTYQETQYF
cdr3_nt: TGTGCCAGCAAGAGAACATACCAAGAGACCCAGTACTTC

v_call: TRBV6-1
cdr3_length: 14
d_call: TRBD2
j_call: TRBJ2-1
clone_size: few
cdr3_aa: CASSMTSGRNEQFF
cdr3_nt: TGTGCCAGCAGCATGACTAGCGGGAGAAATGAGCAGTTCTTC

v_call: TRBV3-1
cdr3_length: 14
d_call: NA
j_call: TRBJ2-3
clone_size: few
cdr3_aa: CASSQDTPPDTQYF
cdr3_nt: TGTGCCAGCAGCCAAGATACCCCCCCAGATACGCAGTATTTT

v_call: TRBV6-5
cdr3_length: 13
d_call: NA
j_call: TRBJ2-5
clone_size: large
cdr3_aa: CASRRTAWGTQYF
cdr3_nt: TGTGCCAGCAGGAGGACGGCGTGGGGGACCCAGTACTTC

v_call: TRBV6-2/TRBV6-3
cdr3_length: 14
d_call: NA
j_call: TRBJ1-2
clone_size: NA
cdr3_aa: CASSFLDGAHGYPF
cdr3_nt: TGTGCCAGCAGTTTCTTGGACGGAGCTCATGGCTACCCCTTC

v_call: TRBV12-3/TRBV12-4
cdr3_length: 16
d_call: NA
j_call: TRBJ2-5
clone_size: NA
cdr3_aa: CASTGLGGRDPETQYF
cdr3_nt: TGTGCCAGCACGGGGCTGGGCGGGCGGGACCCAGAGACCCAGTACTTC

v_call: TRBV5-1
cdr3_length: 17
d_call: TRBD1
j_call: TRBJ2-6
clone_size: NA
cdr3_aa: CASSLDRGRGGANVLTF
cdr3_nt: TGCGCCAGCAGCTTGGACAGGGGGCGCGGTGGGGCCAACGTCCTGACTTTC

v_call: TRBV10-3
cdr3_length: 17
d_call: NA
j_call: TRBJ2-7
clone_size: NA
cdr3_aa: CAISVSGTYKGNYEQYF
cdr3_nt: TGTGCCATCAGTGTCTCCGGGACCTATAAAGGGAACTACGAGCAGTACTTC

v_call: TRBV6-5
cdr3_length: 16
d_call: TRBD2
j_call: TRBJ2-4
clone_size: NA
cdr3_aa: CASSFWGGGTTDTQYF
cdr3_nt: TGTGCCAGCAGTTTTTGGGGGGGGGGGACCACAGACACGCAGTACTTC

v_call: TRBV6-1
cdr3_length: 15
d_call: NA
j_call: TRBJ1-3
clone_size: many
cdr3_aa: CASSRGTSTGNTIYF
cdr3_nt: TGTGCCAGCAGTAGGGGGACGTCCACTGGAAACACCATATATTTT

v_call: TRBV6-1
cdr3_length: 15
d_call: TRBD1
j_call: TRBJ2-3
clone_size: NA
cdr3_aa: CGRGLGGGGQETQYF
cdr3_nt: TGTGGCAGGGGGCTCGGGGGCGGTGGCCAAGAGACGCAGTATTTT

v_call: TRBV7-2
cdr3_length: 14
d_call: NA
j_call: TRBJ2-7
clone_size: many
cdr3_aa: CASSSGHLSYEQYF
cdr3_nt: TGTGCCAGCAGCTCGGGACACCTCTCCTACGAGCAGTACTTC

v_call: TRBV6-1
cdr3_length: 13
d_call: NA
j_call: TRBJ2-4
clone_size: once
cdr3_aa: CASSDRDGDIQYF
cdr3_nt: TGTGCCAGCAGTGACAGGGATGGAGACATCCAGTACTTC

v_call: TRBV6-2/TRBV6-3
cdr3_length: 14
d_call: NA
j_call: TRBJ1-2
clone_size: few
cdr3_aa: CASSFLDGAHGYTF
cdr3_nt: TGTGCCAGCAGTTTCTTGGACGGAGCTCATGGCTACACCTTC

v_call: TRBV6-5
cdr3_length: 15
d_call: TRBD1
j_call: TRBJ1-1
clone_size: NA
cdr3_aa: CASSYPQGDRTEAFF
cdr3_nt: TGTGCCAGCAGTTACCCTCAGGGGGATCGGACTGAAGCTTTCTTT

v_call: TRBV6-1
cdr3_length: 16
d_call: NA
j_call: TRBJ2-2
clone_size: many
cdr3_aa: CASTTPGHPNTGELFF
cdr3_nt: TGTGCCAGCACTACCCCGGGACACCCGAACACCGGGGAGCTGTTTTTT

v_call: TRBV10-3
cdr3_length: 11
d_call: NA
j_call: TRBJ2-1
clone_size: few
cdr3_aa: CAISQGNEQFF
cdr3_nt: TGTGCCATCAGTCAGGGGAATGAGCAGTTCTTC

v_call: TRBV27
cdr3_length: 17
d_call: NA
j_call: TRBJ2-1
clone_size: medium-sized
cdr3_aa: CASIGRSPGSSYNEQFF
cdr3_nt: TGTGCCAGCATTGGACGGTCTCCGGGCTCCTCCTACAATGAGCAGTTCTTC

v_call: TRBV6-2/TRBV6-3
cdr3_length: 19
d_call: NA
j_call: TRBJ2-3
clone_size: once
cdr3_aa: CASRPSGLAGACSQDTQYF
cdr3_nt: TGTGCCAGCAGACCCTCGGGACTGGCCGGGGCCTGTAGCCAAGATACCCAGTATTTT

v_call: TRBV27
cdr3_length: 13
d_call: NA
j_call: TRBJ2-5
clone_size: NA
cdr3_aa: CASSLRGRETQYF
cdr3_nt: TGTGCCAGCAGTTTGCGAGGTCGAGAGACCCAGTACTTC

v_call: TRBV6-4
cdr3_length: 16
d_call: TRBD2
j_call: TRBJ2-4
clone_size: NA
cdr3_aa: CASSPSGLHGADMQYF
cdr3_nt: TGTGCCAGCAGCCCATCGGGACTACATGGAGCAGACATGCAGTATTTC

v_call: TRBV6-1
cdr3_length: 16
d_call: NA
j_call: TRBJ2-3
clone_size: NA
cdr3_aa: CASSEARAGSTETQYF
cdr3_nt: TGTGCCAGCAGTGAAGCGCGGGCGGGTAGCACAGAGACGCAGTATTTT

v_call: TRBV6-1
cdr3_length: 12
d_call: NA
j_call: TRBJ1-1
clone_size: NA
cdr3_aa: CASSRRNTEAFF
cdr3_nt: TGTGCCAGCAGCCGCAGGAACACTGAAGCTTTCTTT

v_call: TRBV27
cdr3_length: 15
d_call: NA
j_call: TRBJ2-2
clone_size: NA
cdr3_aa: CASRPPGRNTGELFF
cdr3_nt: TGTGCCAGCAGGCCACCCGGTCGTAACACCGGGGAGCTGTTTTTT

v_call: TRBV10-1
cdr3_length: 20
d_call: TRBD1
j_call: TRBJ2-1
clone_size: medium-sized
cdr3_aa: CASSEVPQGRGLSSLNEQFF
cdr3_nt: TGCGCCAGCAGTGAGGTCCCTCAAGGCAGGGGGCTTTCGTCCCTCAATGAGCAGTTCTTC

v_call: TRBV4-1
cdr3_length: 14
d_call: TRBD1
j_call: TRBJ2-7
clone_size: NA
cdr3_aa: CASSRVATGDEQYF
cdr3_nt: TGCGCCAGCAGCCGCGTTGCAACAGGGGACGAGCAGTACTTC

v_call: TRBV6-1
cdr3_length: 13
d_call: NA
j_call: TRBJ2-5
clone_size: NA
cdr3_aa: CASSEVRWETQYF
cdr3_nt: TGTGCCAGCAGTGAAGTTCGGTGGGAGACCCAGTACTTC

v_call: TRBV27
cdr3_length: 15
d_call: NA
j_call: TRBJ2-3
clone_size: NA
cdr3_aa: CASSFLAVSKDMQYF
cdr3_nt: TGTGCCAGCAGTTTCTTAGCGGTTAGCAAAGACATGCAGTATTTT

v_call: TRBV7-9
cdr3_length: 14
d_call: TRBD2
j_call: TRBJ2-7
clone_size: NA
cdr3_aa: CASSFSGTLYEQYF
cdr3_nt: TGTGCCAGCAGCTTTAGCGGGACCCTCTACGAGCAGTACTTC

v_call: TRBV12-3/TRBV12-4
cdr3_length: 13
d_call: TRBD2
j_call: TRBJ2-1
clone_size: NA
cdr3_aa: CASRLADYNEQFF
cdr3_nt: TGTGCCAGTCGGCTAGCGGACTACAATGAGCAGTTCTTC

v_call: TRBV6-1
cdr3_length: 15
d_call: TRBD2
j_call: TRBJ2-3
clone_size: NA
cdr3_aa: CASGEGGGGPDTQYF
cdr3_nt: TGTGCCAGCGGTGAGGGTGGCGGGGGGCCAGATACGCAGTATTTT

v_call: TRBV14
cdr3_length: 16
d_call: NA
j_call: TRBJ2-3
clone_size: NA
cdr3_aa: CVCSVPGLRAKDMQYF
cdr3_nt: TGTGTCTGCAGCGTTCCGGGGCTCCGCGCCAAAGACATGCAGTATTTT

v_call: TRBV27
cdr3_length: 19
d_call: TRBD2
j_call: TRBJ2-5
clone_size: NA
cdr3_aa: CASRATGLAGDCGKETQYF
cdr3_nt: TGTGCCAGCAGAGCCACGGGGCTAGCGGGAGACTGTGGCAAAGAGACGCAGTACTTC

v_call: TRBV6-1
cdr3_length: 15
d_call: TRBD1
j_call: TRBJ1-1
clone_size: medium-sized
cdr3_aa: CASSRRTGGVTEAFF
cdr3_nt: TGTGCCAGCAGCAGAAGGACAGGGGGGGTGACTGAAGCTTTCTTT

v_call: TRBV7-2
cdr3_length: 15
d_call: NA
j_call: TRBJ1-3
clone_size: many
cdr3_aa: CASSQQEGWGNTIYF
cdr3_nt: TGTGCCAGCAGCCAGCAAGAGGGGTGGGGAAACACCATATATTTT

v_call: TRBV7-2
cdr3_length: 15
d_call: NA
j_call: TRBJ2-4
clone_size: NA
cdr3_aa: CARILGASGKNTQYF
cdr3_nt: TGTGCCCGCATCTTGGGGGCTAGCGGCAAAAACACGCAGTACTTC

v_call: TRBV10-3
cdr3_length: 14
d_call: TRBD2
j_call: TRBJ2-7
clone_size: few
cdr3_aa: CAIRESGGTYEQYF
cdr3_nt: TGTGCCATCAGAGAAAGCGGGGGGACCTACGAGCAGTACTTC

v_call: TRBV27
cdr3_length: 15
d_call: NA
j_call: TRBJ2-3
clone_size: NA
cdr3_aa: CARGFGAVGTDTQYF
cdr3_nt: TGTGCCAGGGGGTTCGGGGCGGTTGGCACAGATACCCAGTATTTT

v_call: TRBV6-2/TRBV6-3
cdr3_length: 14
d_call: NA
j_call: TRBJ2-1
clone_size: NA
cdr3_aa: CASTEGTSTGELFF
cdr3_nt: TGTGCCAGCACCGAAGGGACATCGACCGGGGAGCTGTTCTTC